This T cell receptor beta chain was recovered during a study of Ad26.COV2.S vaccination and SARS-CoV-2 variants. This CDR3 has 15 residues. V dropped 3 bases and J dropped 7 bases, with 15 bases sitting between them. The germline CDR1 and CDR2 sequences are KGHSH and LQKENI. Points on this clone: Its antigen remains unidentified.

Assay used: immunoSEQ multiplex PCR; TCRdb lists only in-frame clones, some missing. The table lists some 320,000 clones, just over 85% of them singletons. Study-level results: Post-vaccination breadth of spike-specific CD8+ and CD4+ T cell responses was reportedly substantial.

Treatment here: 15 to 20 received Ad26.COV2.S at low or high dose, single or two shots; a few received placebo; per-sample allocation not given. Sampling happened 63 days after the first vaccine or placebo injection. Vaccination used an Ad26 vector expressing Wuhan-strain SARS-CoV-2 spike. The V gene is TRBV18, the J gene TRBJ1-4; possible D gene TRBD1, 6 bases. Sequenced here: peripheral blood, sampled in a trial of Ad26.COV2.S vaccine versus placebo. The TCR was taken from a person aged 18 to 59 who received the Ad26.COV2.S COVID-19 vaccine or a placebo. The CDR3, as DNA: TGTGCCAGCTCACCCACAGGGACCAGGGTTGAAAAACTGTTTTTT. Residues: CASSPTGTRVEKLFF.